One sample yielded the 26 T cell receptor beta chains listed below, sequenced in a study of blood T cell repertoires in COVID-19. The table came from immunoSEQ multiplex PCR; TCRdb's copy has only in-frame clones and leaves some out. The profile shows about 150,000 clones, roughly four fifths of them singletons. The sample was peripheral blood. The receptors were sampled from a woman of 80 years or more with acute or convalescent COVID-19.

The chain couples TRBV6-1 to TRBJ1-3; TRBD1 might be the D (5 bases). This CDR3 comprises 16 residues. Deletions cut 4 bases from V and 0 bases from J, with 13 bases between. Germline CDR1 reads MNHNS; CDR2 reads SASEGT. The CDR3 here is CASSAWGLSSGNTIYF. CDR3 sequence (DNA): TGTGCCAGCAGTGCGTGGGGACTCAGCTCTGGAAACACCATATATTTT.

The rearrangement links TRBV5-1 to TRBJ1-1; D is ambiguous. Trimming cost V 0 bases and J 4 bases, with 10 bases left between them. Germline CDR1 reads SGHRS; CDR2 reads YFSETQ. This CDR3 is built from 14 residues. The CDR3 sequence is CASSLGQVGTEAFF. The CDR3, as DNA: TGCGCCAGCAGCTTGGGGCAGGTCGGCACTGAAGCTTTCTTT. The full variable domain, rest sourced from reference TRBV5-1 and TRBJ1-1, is KAGVTQTPRYLIKTRGQQVTLSCSPISGHRSVSWYQQTPGQGLQFLFEYFSETQRNKGNFPGRFSGRQFSNSRSEMNVSTLELGDSALYLCASSLGQVGTEAFFGQGTRLTVV.

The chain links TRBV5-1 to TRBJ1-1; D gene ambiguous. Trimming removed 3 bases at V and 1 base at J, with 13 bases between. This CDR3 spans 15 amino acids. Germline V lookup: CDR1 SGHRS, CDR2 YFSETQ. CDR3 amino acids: CASSSNTGSNTEAFF. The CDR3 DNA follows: TGCGCCAGCAGCTCAAACACCGGGTCGAACACTGAAGCTTTCTTT.

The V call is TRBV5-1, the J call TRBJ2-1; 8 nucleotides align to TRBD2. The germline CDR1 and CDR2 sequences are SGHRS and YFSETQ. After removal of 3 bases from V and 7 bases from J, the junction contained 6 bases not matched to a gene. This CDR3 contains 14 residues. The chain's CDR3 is CASSWRGLVNEQFF. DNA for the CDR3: TGCGCCAGCAGCTGGAGGGGACTAGTTAATGAGCAGTTCTTC.

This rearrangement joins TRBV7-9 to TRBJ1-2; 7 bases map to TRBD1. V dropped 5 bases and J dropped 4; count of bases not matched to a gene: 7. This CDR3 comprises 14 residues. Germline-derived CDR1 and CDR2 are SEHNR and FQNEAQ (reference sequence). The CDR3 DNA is TGTGCCAGCAGCATAGACAGGGTTAGCTATGGCTACACCTTC. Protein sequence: CASSIDRVSYGYTF.

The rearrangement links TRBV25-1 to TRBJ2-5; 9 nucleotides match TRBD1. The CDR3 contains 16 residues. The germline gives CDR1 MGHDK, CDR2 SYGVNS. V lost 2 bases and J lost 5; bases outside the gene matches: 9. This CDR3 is CASSEITGTGSETQYF. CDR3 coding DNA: TGTGCCAGCAGTGAAATCACCGGGACAGGGTCCGAGACCCAGTACTTC.

The CDR3: CASSLPQGAYGYTF. In DNA, the CDR3 is TGTGCCAGCAGCTTGCCCCAGGGCGCCTATGGCTACACCTTC. The V and J genes are TRBV5-8 and TRBJ1-2; weak D call: TRBD1 (5 bases). V was pared by 1 base and J by 4 bases, with 11 bases between. Germline CDR1 is SGHTS and CDR2 is YDEGEE. This CDR3 has 14 amino acids.

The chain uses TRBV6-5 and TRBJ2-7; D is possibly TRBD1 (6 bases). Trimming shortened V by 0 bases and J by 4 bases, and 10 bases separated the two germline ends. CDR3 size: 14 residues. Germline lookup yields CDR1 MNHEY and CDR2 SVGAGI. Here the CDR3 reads CASSYSTGRYEQYF. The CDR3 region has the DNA TGTGCCAGCAGTTACTCGACAGGAAGATACGAGCAGTACTTC.

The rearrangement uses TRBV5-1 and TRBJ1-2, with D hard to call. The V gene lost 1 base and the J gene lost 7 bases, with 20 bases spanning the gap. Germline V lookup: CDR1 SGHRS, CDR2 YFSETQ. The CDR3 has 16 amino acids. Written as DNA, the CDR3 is TGCGCCAGCAGCTTGAGAGTGATGGAGAGCGACGGTGGCTACACCTTC. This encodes CASSLRVMESDGGYTF.

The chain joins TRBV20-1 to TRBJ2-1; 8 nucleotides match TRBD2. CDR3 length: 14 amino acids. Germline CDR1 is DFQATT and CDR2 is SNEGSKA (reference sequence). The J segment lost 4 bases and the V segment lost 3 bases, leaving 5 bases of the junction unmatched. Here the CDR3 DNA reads TGCAGTGCTAGTCGGGGGGGGACTTACAATGAGCAGTTCTTC. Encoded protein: CSASRGGTYNEQFF.

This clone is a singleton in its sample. In nucleotides, the CDR3 is TGTGCCAGTAGTCTTGCCGACAGGGGGCTGGGAAATCAGCCCCAGCATTTT. Translating it yields CASSLADRGLGNQPQHF. The V and J genes are TRBV19 and TRBJ1-5; TRBD1 aligns across 10 bases. The V segment lost 5 bases and the J segment 4 bases; nucleotides outside the gene matches: 11. This CDR3 region has 17 residues. Germline CDR1 is LNHDA and CDR2 is SQIVND (reference sequence).

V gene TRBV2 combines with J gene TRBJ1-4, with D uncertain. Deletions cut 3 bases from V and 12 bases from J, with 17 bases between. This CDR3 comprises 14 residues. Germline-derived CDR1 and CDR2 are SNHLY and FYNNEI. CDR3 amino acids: CASSEGGPMRELFF. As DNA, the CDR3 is TGTGCCAGCAGTGAGGGTGGTCCTATGAGGGAACTGTTTTTT.

CDR3: CASSLGLEGTQYF. CDR3 coding DNA: TGTGCCAGCAGCTTGGGACTAGAGGGTACGCAGTATTTT. This chain connects TRBV7-3 to TRBJ2-3, with 8 bases lining up with TRBD2. The V segment lost 3 bases and the J segment 8 bases; nucleotides outside the gene matches: 4. CDR1 and CDR2 (germline): SGHTA, FQGTGA. The CDR3 is 13 residues long.

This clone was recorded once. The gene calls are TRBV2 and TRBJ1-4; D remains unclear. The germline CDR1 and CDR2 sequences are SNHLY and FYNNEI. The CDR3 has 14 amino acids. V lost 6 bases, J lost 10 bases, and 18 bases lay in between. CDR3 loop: CASSGSLARGKLFF. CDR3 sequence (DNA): TGTGCCAGCAGCGGCAGTTTAGCGCGGGGAAAACTGTTTTTT.

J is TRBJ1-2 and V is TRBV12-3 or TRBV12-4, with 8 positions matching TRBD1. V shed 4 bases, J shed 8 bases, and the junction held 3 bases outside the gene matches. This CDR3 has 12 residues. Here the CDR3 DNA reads TGTGCCAGCAGTTACAGGGGGAACGGCTACACCTTC. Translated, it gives CASSYRGNGYTF.

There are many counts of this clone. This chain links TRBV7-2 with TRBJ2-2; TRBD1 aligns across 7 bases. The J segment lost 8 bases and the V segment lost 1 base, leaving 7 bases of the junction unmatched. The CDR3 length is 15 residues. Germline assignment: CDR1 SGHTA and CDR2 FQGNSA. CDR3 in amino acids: CASSLVQGPTGELFF. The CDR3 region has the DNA TGTGCCAGCAGCTTAGTACAGGGGCCTACGGGGGAGCTGTTTTTT.

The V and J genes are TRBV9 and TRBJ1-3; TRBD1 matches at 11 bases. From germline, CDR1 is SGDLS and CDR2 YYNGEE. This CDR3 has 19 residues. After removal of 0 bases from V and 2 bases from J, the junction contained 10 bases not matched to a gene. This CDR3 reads CASSVEGTGGLHAGNTIYF. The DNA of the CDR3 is TGTGCCAGCAGCGTAGAGGGGACAGGGGGTTTACACGCTGGAAACACCATATATTTT.

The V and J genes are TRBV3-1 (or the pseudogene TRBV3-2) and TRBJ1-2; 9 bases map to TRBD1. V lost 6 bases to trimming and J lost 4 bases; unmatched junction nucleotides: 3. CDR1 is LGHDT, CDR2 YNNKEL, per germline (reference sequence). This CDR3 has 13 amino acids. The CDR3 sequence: CASRQGAAYGYTF. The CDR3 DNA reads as TGTGCCAGCAGACAGGGGGCTGCCTATGGCTACACCTTC.

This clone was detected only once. CDR3 bases: TGTGCCAGCAGACTAGCAACCGGGGAGCTGTTTTTT. Protein product: CASRLATGELFF. The V call is TRBV6-5, the J call TRBJ2-2; tentatively, D is TRBD2 (6 bases). The CDR3 runs 12 residues. V was shortened by 6 bases and J by 5 bases, with 7 bases between the two germline ends. CDR1 and CDR2 from the germline V gene are MNHEY and SVGAGI.

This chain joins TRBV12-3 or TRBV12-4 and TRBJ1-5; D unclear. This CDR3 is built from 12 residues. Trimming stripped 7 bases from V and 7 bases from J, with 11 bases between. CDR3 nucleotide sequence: TGTGCCAGCACGAGTACCGGGCAGCCCCAGCATTTT. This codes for CASTSTGQPQHF.

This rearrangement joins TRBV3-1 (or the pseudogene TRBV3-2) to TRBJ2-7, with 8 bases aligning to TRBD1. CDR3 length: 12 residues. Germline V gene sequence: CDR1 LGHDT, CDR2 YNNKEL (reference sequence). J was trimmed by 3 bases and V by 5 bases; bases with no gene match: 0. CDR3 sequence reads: CASSDRGYEQYF. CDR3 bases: TGTGCCAGCAGCGACAGGGGCTACGAGCAGTACTTC.

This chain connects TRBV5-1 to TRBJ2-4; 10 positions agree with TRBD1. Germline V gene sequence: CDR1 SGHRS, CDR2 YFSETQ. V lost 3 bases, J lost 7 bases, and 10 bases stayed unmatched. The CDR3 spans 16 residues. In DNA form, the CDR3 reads TGCGCCAGCAGCTGGACCTATGGACAGGGGGGTAACATTCAGTACTTC. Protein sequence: CASSWTYGQGGNIQYF. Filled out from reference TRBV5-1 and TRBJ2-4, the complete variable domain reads KAGVTQTPRYLIKTRGQQVTLSCSPISGHRSVSWYQQTPGQGLQFLFEYFSETQRNKGNFPGRFSGRQFSNSRSEMNVSTLELGDSALYLCASSWTYGQGGNIQYFGAGTRLSVL.

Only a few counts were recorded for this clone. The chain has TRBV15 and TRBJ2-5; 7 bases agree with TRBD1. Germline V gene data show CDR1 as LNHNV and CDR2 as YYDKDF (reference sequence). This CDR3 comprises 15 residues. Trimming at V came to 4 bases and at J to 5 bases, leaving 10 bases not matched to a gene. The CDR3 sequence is CATSINRGEGETQYF. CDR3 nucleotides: TGTGCCACCAGCATTAACAGGGGTGAAGGGGAGACCCAGTACTTC.

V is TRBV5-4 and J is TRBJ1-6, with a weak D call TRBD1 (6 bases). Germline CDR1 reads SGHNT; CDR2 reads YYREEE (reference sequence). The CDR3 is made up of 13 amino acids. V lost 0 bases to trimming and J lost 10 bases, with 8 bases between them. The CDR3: CASSLAGESPLHF. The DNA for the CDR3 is TGTGCCAGCAGCTTGGCAGGGGAATCACCCCTCCACTTT.

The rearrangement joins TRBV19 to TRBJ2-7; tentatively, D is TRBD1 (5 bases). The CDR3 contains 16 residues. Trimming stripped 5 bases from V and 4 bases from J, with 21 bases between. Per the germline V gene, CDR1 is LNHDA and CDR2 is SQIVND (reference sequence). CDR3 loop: CASSLQQVWSQYEQYF. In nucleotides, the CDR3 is TGTGCCAGTAGTCTTCAACAGGTTTGGTCCCAGTACGAGCAGTACTTC.

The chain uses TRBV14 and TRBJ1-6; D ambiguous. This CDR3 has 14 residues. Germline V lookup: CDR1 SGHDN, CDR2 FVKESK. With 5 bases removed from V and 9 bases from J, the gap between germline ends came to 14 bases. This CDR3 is CASSVDTASSPLHF. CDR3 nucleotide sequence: TGTGCCAGCAGCGTCGACACAGCCTCTTCACCCCTCCACTTT. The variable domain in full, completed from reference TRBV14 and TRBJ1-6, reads EAGVTQFPSHSVIEKGQTVTLRCDPISGHDNLYWYRRVMGKEIKFLLHFVKESKQDESGMPNNRFLAERTGGTYSTLKVQPAELEDSGVYFCASSVDTASSPLHFGNGTRLTVT.